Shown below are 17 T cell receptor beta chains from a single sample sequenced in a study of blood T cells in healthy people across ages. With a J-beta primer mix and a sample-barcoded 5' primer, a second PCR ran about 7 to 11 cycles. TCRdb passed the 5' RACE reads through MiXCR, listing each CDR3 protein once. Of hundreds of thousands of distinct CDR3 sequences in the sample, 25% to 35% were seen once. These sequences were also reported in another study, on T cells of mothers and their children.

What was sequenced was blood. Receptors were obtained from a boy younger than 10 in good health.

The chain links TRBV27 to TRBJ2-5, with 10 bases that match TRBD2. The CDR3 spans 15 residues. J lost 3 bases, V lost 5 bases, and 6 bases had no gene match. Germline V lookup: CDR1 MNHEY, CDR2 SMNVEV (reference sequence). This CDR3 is CASSPLAGGKETQYF. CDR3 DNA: TGTGCCAGCAGTCCATTAGCGGGGGGAAAAGAGACCCAGTACTTC.

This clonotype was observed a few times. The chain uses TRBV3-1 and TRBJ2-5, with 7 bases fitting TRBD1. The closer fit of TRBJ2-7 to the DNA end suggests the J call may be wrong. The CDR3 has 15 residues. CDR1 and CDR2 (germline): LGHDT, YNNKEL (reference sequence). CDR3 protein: CASSQDRTGAYEQYF. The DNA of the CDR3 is TGTGCCAGCAGCCAAGACAGGACAGGAGCCTACGAGCAGTACTTC.

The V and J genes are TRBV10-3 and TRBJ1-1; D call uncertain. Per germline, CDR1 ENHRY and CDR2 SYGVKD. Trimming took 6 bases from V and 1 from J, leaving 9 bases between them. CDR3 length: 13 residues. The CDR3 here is CAIRKDGNTEAFF. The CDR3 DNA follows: TGTGCCATCAGAAAGGACGGGAACACTGAAGCTTTCTTT.

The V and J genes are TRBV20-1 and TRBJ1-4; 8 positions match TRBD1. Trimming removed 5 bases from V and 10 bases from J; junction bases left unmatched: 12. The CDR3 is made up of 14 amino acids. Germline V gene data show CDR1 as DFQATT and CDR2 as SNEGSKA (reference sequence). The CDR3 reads CSAGTGTGTGKLFF. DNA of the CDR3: TGCAGTGCTGGGACCGGGACAGGTACTGGAAAACTGTTTTTT.

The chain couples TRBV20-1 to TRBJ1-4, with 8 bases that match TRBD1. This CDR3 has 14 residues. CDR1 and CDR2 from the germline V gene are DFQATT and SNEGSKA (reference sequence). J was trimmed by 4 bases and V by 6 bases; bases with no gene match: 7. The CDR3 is CSAAPGQVNEKLFF. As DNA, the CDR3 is TGCAGTGCCGCACCGGGACAGGTTAATGAAAAACTGTTTTTT.

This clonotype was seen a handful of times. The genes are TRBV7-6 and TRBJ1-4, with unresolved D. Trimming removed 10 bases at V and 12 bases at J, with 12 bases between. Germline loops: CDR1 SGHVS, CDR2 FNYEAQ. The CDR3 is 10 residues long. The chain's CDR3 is CATQIDELFF. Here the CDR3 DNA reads TGTGCCACCCAGATTGACGAACTGTTTTTT.

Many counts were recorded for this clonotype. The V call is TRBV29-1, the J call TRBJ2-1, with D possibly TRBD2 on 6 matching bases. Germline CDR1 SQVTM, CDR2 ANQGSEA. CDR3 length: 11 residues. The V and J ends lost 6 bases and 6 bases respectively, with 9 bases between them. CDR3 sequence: CSVGDFNEQFF. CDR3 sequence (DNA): TGCAGCGTCGGGGACTTCAATGAGCAGTTCTTC.

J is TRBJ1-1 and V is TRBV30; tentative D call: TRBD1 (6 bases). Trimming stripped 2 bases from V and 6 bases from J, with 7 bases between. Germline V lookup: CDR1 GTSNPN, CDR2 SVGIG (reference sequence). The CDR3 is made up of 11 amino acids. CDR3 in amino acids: CAWSTGPEAFF. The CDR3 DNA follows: TGTGCCTGGAGTACAGGGCCTGAAGCTTTCTTT.

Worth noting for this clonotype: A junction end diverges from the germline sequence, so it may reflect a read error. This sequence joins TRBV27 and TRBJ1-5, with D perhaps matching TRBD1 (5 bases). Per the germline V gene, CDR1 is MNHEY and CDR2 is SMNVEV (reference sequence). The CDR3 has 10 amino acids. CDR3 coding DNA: TGCGCCGGCCGGGGCCAGCCCCAGCATTTT. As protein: CAGRGQPQHF.

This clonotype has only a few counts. The CDR3 loop is CAISDSRREQFF. The CDR3 DNA reads TGTGCCATCAGTGACAGCCGACGGGAGCAGTTCTTC. V and J are TRBV10-3 and TRBJ2-5; D gene uncertain. The J call may not be correct, given that the DNA end is closer to TRBJ2-1. The CDR3 extends over 12 amino acids. From germline, CDR1 is ENHRY and CDR2 SYGVKD.

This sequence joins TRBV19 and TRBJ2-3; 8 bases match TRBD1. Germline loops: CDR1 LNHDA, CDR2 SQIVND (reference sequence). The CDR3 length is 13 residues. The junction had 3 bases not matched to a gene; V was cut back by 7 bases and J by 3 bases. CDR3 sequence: CASIRQGTDTQYF. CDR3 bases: TGTGCCAGTATCAGACAGGGGACAGATACGCAGTATTTT. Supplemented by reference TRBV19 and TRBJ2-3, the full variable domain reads DGGITQSPKYLFRKEGQNVTLSCEQNLNHDAMYWYRQDPGQGLRLIYYSQIVNDFQKGDIAEGYSVSREKKESFPLTVTSAQKNPTAFYLCASIRQGTDTQYFGPGTRLTVL.

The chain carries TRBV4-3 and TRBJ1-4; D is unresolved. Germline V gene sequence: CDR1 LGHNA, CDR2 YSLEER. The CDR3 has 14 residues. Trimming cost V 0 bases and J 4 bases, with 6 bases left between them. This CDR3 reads CASSQEISNEKLFF. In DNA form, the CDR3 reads TGCGCCAGCAGCCAAGAAATAAGTAATGAAAAACTGTTTTTT.

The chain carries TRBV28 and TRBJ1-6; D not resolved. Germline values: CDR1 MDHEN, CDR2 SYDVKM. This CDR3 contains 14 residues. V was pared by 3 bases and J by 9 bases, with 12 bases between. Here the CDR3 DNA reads TGTGCCAGCAGTTTGTGGCAGCTACCTTCACCCCTCCACTTT. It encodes CASSLWQLPSPLHF. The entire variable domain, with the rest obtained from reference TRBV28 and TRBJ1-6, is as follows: DVKVTQSSRYLVKRTGEKVFLECVQDMDHENMFWYRQDPGLGLRLIYFSYDVKMKEKGDIPEGYSVSREKKERFSLILESASTNQTSMYLCASSLWQLPSPLHFGNGTRLTVT.

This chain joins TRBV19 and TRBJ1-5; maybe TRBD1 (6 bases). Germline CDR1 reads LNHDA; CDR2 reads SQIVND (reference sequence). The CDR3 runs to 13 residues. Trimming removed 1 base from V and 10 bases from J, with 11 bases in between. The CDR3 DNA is TGTGCCAGTAGTATAGGGCAGGGGTCACCCCAGCATTTT. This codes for CASSIGQGSPQHF.

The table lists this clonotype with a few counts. The CDR3 bases are TGCGCCAGCAGCTTGGCCGTAGCGGGAGGAACCCACGAGCAGTACTTC. It translates to CASSLAVAGGTHEQYF. V usage is TRBV5-1 and J usage is TRBJ2-5; 10 positions agree with TRBD2. TRBJ2-7 matches the DNA end more closely, so the J call is doubtful. Germline V CDR1 and CDR2: SGHRS, YFSETQ. This CDR3 contains 16 residues.

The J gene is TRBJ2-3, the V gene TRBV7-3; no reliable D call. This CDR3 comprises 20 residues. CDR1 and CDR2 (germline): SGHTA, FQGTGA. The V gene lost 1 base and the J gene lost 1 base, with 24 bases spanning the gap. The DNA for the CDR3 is TGTGCCAGCAGCTTAAAAACGCAATCGGTCAGCGACCATGGCACAGATACGCAGTATTTT. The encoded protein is CASSLKTQSVSDHGTDTQYF.

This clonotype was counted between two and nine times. In DNA form, the CDR3 reads TGTGCCAGCAGCTGGGAGGGGCGGCGCACAGATACGCAGTATTTT. It yields the protein CASSWEGRRTDTQYF. The rearrangement links TRBV7-2 to TRBJ2-3, with 7 bases fitting TRBD2. CDR3 length equals 15 residues. Germline loops: CDR1 SGHTA, CDR2 FQGNSA. Germline trimming cut 4 bases from V and 1 base from J; bases unmatched to any gene: 5.